The next 28 T cell receptor beta chains were all read from a single sample in a study of blood T cell repertoires in COVID-19. Some clones are missing from TCRdb's copy, which holds only in-frame ones; the method was immunoSEQ multiplex PCR. The sample comprises 200,000 to 300,000 clones, 80% to 90% of which are singletons, and 0.85% to 0.95% rests with the top ten. Sequencing was done on a sample of PBMCs or T cells enriched from blood (not recorded which). The receptors stem from a middle-aged man who had been exposed to COVID-19.

The V and J genes are TRBV18 and TRBJ1-4, with D maybe TRBD1 (6 bases). The germline V gene has CDR1 KGHSH and CDR2 LQKENI. The CDR3 sequence is 15 residues long. V lost 0 bases to trimming and J lost 6 bases, with 11 bases between them. This CDR3 reads CASSPPRTVDEKLFF. DNA for the CDR3: TGTGCCAGCTCACCACCGAGGACAGTGGATGAAAAACTGTTTTTT.

The CDR3 DNA reads TGTGCCAGCAGCCACAGGGCAGGGACGGTCGACGAGCAGTACTTC. Its protein product is CASSHRAGTVDEQYF. The chain carries TRBV5-6 and TRBJ2-7, with D maybe TRBD1 (6 bases). Trimming left V 4 bases short and J 5 bases short, with 19 bases between. The germline V gene has CDR1 SGHDT and CDR2 YYEEEE. This CDR3 region has 15 residues.

The chain combines TRBV30 with TRBJ2-5, with 11 positions matching TRBD2. This CDR3 region has 17 residues. Germline CDR1 is GTSNPN and CDR2 is SVGIG (reference sequence). Losses at the gene ends were 3 bases for V and 0 bases for J; bases not matched to a gene: 9. Here the CDR3 reads CAWREGTSGTYQETQYF. CDR3 in DNA: TGTGCCTGGAGAGAGGGGACTAGCGGAACCTACCAAGAGACCCAGTACTTC.

CDR3 nucleotides: TGTGCAAGTCGCTTCGAGGGGGCCAACGAGCAGTACTTC. This sequence encodes CASRFEGANEQYF. The chain carries TRBV12-2 and TRBJ2-7; the D call in the table, TRBD1, was not verified against the DNA. TRBV12-2 is a listed pseudogene. The CDR3 is made up of 13 amino acids.

The sample holds one count of this clone. The rearrangement joins TRBV7-4 to TRBJ1-1, with D hard to call. CDR1 is SGHVT, CDR2 SQSDAQ, per germline. The V end lost 8 bases, the J end lost 6 bases, and 7 bases lay between the germline ends. The CDR3 is 10 amino acids. The chain's CDR3 is CASSFAEAFF. CDR3 coding DNA: TGTGCCAGCTCCTTTGCTGAAGCTTTCTTT.

The chain uses TRBV3-1 (or the pseudogene TRBV3-2) and TRBJ1-4, with 10 bases fitting TRBD1. After removal of 3 bases from V and 4 bases from J, the junction contained 5 bases not matched to a gene. This CDR3 region has 16 residues. CDR1 is LGHDT, CDR2 YNNKEL, per germline (reference sequence). CDR3 residues: CASSHPGQGDNEKLFF. Written as DNA, the CDR3 is TGTGCCAGCAGCCATCCCGGACAGGGGGATAATGAAAAACTGTTTTTT.

V and J are TRBV28 and TRBJ2-2, with D possibly matching TRBD2 (5 bases). The ends were cut back, 4 bases at V and 4 bases at J, with 13 bases in the middle. This CDR3 has 15 amino acids. Germline V CDR1 and CDR2: MDHEN, SYDVKM. The CDR3 here is CASSSYSEFTGELFF. As DNA, the CDR3 is TGTGCCAGCAGTTCCTATAGCGAGTTCACCGGGGAGCTGTTTTTT.

V usage is TRBV5-1 and J usage is TRBJ2-1, with D perhaps matching TRBD2 (6 bases). Germline V gene data show CDR1 as SGHRS and CDR2 as YFSETQ. The CDR3 consists of 15 residues. Trimming took 4 bases from V and 2 from J, leaving 13 bases between them. For the CDR3, the DNA is TGCGCCAGCAGCAGGGAGGCAAGGACCTACAATGAGCAGTTCTTC. Its protein product is CASSREARTYNEQFF.

The chain carries TRBV5-1 and TRBJ2-7; TRBD1 matches 8 bases. From germline, CDR1 is SGHRS and CDR2 YFSETQ. The J segment lost 5 bases and the V segment lost 0 bases, leaving 4 bases of the junction unmatched. The CDR3 is 14 amino acids. DNA for the CDR3: TGCGCCAGCAGCTTGGGACAGGGGAGGAACGAGCAGTACTTC. Translation gives CASSLGQGRNEQYF.

A remark on this clone: The identical CDR3 is also encoded by other nucleotide sequences in the sample. The chain employs TRBV9 and TRBJ1-2; D remains unclear. The CDR3 length is 13 residues. V lost 2 bases and J 0 bases, leaving 5 bases between the germline ends. Germline V CDR1 and CDR2: SGDLS, YYNGEE. In DNA form, the CDR3 reads TGTGCCAGCAGCGTCGACTCTAACTATGGCTACACCTTC. It codes for CASSVDSNYGYTF.

This chain's CDR3 is CASSQSGTLHNEQFF. The DNA of the CDR3 is TGCGCCAGCAGTCAATCCGGGACTCTACACAATGAGCAGTTCTTC. The V and J genes are TRBV5-1 and TRBJ2-1, with a tentative D call TRBD2 (6 bases). V lost 5 bases and J lost 5, with 17 bases in between. CDR1 and CDR2 from the germline V gene are SGHRS and YFSETQ. There are 15 residues in the CDR3.

The V call is TRBV3-1 (or the pseudogene TRBV3-2), the J call TRBJ1-4; weak D call: TRBD1 (5 bases). The V end lost 4 bases, the J end lost 0 bases, and 9 bases lay between the germline ends. Germline V gene lookup returns CDR1 LGHDT and CDR2 YNNKEL (reference sequence). The length of the CDR3 is 15 residues. This CDR3 reads CASSPGLATNEKLFF. The CDR3 DNA is TGTGCCAGCAGCCCGGGACTTGCAACTAATGAAAAACTGTTTTTT.

The rearrangement uses TRBV10-1 and TRBJ1-1; tentatively, D is TRBD1 (6 bases). Looked up from germline, CDR1 is WNHNN and CDR2 is SYGVQD (reference sequence). This CDR3 is 12 amino acids long. Trimming took off 3 bases at V and 8 bases at J, with 10 bases between the two ends. Here the CDR3 DNA reads TGCGCCAGCAGTGACCCGACAGGAGAAGCTTTCTTT. It translates to CASSDPTGEAFF.

This clone was counted once. The chain joins TRBV10-3 to TRBJ1-1, with TRBD1 identical over 11 bases. Trimming cost V 3 bases and J 1 base; bases outside gene matches: 7. Germline values: CDR1 ENHRY, CDR2 SYGVKD. The CDR3 has 17 amino acids. CDR3 sequence reads: CAISDYRTGGRNTEAFF. The CDR3 region has the DNA TGTGCCATCAGTGATTATCGGACAGGGGGCCGGAACACTGAAGCTTTCTTT.

This chain uses TRBV11-2 with TRBJ1-1, with 7 positions matching TRBD1. From germline, CDR1 is SGHAT and CDR2 FQNNGV. The J segment lost 3 bases and the V segment lost 5 bases, leaving 6 bases of the junction unmatched. This CDR3 has 14 amino acids. This CDR3 is CASSPSGQDTEAFF. For the CDR3, the DNA is TGTGCCAGCAGCCCCTCCGGACAGGACACTGAAGCTTTCTTT.

This clone has a single count. The chain employs TRBV15 and TRBJ1-2, with TRBD1 matching over 7 bases. CDR3 length: 14 residues. J was trimmed by 7 bases and V by 1 base; bases with no gene match: 6. The germline gives CDR1 LNHNV, CDR2 YYDKDF (reference sequence). Here the CDR3 reads CATSRGGQAGGYTF. Written as DNA, the CDR3 is TGTGCCACCAGCAGAGGAGGACAGGCGGGTGGCTACACCTTC.

This clone occurred once. The chain combines TRBV5-1 with TRBJ2-1; 9 bases are shared with TRBD1. The V segment lost 5 bases and the J segment 5 bases; nucleotides outside the gene matches: 8. This CDR3 has 15 amino acids. Germline V gene lookup returns CDR1 SGHRS and CDR2 YFSETQ. The CDR3 is CASSVEGQGHNEQFF. CDR3 in DNA: TGCGCCAGCAGTGTTGAGGGACAGGGCCACAATGAGCAGTTCTTC.

CDR3 in amino acids: CSVEEAGYTF. The CDR3 nucleotides are TGCAGCGTTGAGGAGGCTGGCTACACCTTC. The rearrangement joins TRBV29-1 to TRBJ1-2; D gene uncertain. CDR1 is SQVTM, CDR2 ANQGSEA, per germline. CDR3 length: 10 residues. V was shortened by 3 bases and J by 7 bases, with 6 bases between the two germline ends.

CDR3 sequence: CASSLSLDRGINEQFF. The CDR3 coding sequence is TGTGCCAGCAGTTTATCCCTTGACAGGGGGATAAATGAGCAGTTCTTC. The rearrangement joins TRBV28 to TRBJ2-1; 9 nucleotides match TRBD1. Per germline, CDR1 MDHEN and CDR2 SYDVKM. With V trimmed by 1 base and J by 7 bases, 8 bases remained unmatched. This CDR3 has 16 residues. The full variable domain, completed using reference TRBV28 and TRBJ2-1, is DVKVTQSSRYLVKRTGEKVFLECVQDMDHENMFWYRQDPGLGLRLIYFSYDVKMKEKGDIPEGYSVSREKKERFSLILESASTNQTSMYLCASSLSLDRGINEQFFGPGTRLTVL.

This sequence joins TRBV18 and TRBJ2-5; D uncertain. V lost 2 bases, J lost 0 bases, and 7 bases lay in between. The CDR3 covers 14 residues. Germline CDR1 reads KGHSH; CDR2 reads LQKENI. The chain's CDR3 is CASSPIQDQETQYF. For the CDR3, the DNA is TGTGCCAGCTCACCAATCCAGGACCAAGAGACCCAGTACTTC.

The CDR3 DNA reads as TGTGCCAGCAGCTTGCAGGTCGGGTTTTATGGGACAGATCTCTACGAGCAGTACTTC. This gives the protein CASSLQVGFYGTDLYEQYF. The chain uses TRBV5-8 and TRBJ2-7, with 7 bases identical to TRBD1. The CDR3 runs 19 residues. V shed 1 base, J shed 3 bases, and the junction held 19 bases outside the gene matches. Germline V CDR1 and CDR2: SGHTS, YDEGEE.

This chain links TRBV28 with TRBJ2-1, with 7 bases aligning to TRBD2. Germline CDR1 is MDHEN and CDR2 is SYDVKM. With V trimmed by 5 bases and J by 3 bases, 7 bases remained unmatched. This CDR3 is built from 15 residues. The chain's CDR3 is CASSPGGGFYNEQFF. The CDR3 DNA reads as TGTGCCAGCAGTCCCGGCGGGGGATTCTACAATGAGCAGTTCTTC.

This clone is a singleton in its sample. V and J are TRBV4-1 and TRBJ2-7; 13 bases fit TRBD2. Germline V gene data show CDR1 as MGHRA and CDR2 as YSYEKL. V shed 3 bases and J 3 bases; nucleotides not matched to a gene: 5. The CDR3 consists of 16 residues. DNA for the CDR3: TGCGCCAGCAGCCATGGGACTAGCGGGGCAGTCTACGAGCAGTACTTC. Its translation is CASSHGTSGAVYEQYF.

The chain links TRBV28 to TRBJ2-7; D perhaps matches TRBD2 (5 bases). Trimming shortened V by 1 base and J by 4 bases, and 14 bases separated the two germline ends. This CDR3 comprises 15 residues. CDR1 and CDR2 from the germline V gene are MDHEN and SYDVKM. DNA for the CDR3: TGTGCCAGCAGTTTATCCCGACTATGGGGTTACGAGCAGTACTTC. It yields the protein CASSLSRLWGYEQYF.

V and J are TRBV14 and TRBJ1-5; D unresolved. Germline V gene data show CDR1 as SGHDN and CDR2 as FVKESK. Trimming removed 2 bases at V and 0 bases at J, with 20 bases between. The CDR3 runs 19 residues. The CDR3 DNA is TGTGCCAGCAGCCAAATAAGAGGGTTCAGGCCGTATAGCAATCAGCCCCAGCATTTT. Amino acid sequence: CASSQIRGFRPYSNQPQHF.

J is TRBJ1-1 and V is TRBV4-1; the match to TRBD1 covers 8 bases. The germline V gene has CDR1 MGHRA and CDR2 YSYEKL. The CDR3 sequence is 16 residues long. V lost 6 bases and J lost 0; bases outside the gene matches: 9. CDR3 sequence (DNA): TGCGCCAGCAGTCTCGGGACAGGCGCCATGAACACTGAAGCTTTCTTT. Its protein product is CASSLGTGAMNTEAFF.

The gene calls are TRBV3-1 (or the pseudogene TRBV3-2) and TRBJ2-1; tentative D call: TRBD1 (6 bases). Looked up from germline, CDR1 is LGHDT and CDR2 is YNNKEL (reference sequence). Trimming took off 6 bases at V and 7 bases at J, with 13 bases between the two ends. The CDR3 is 13 residues long. CDR3 in amino acids: CASSTGYRNEQFF. The CDR3 DNA is TGTGCCAGCAGTACAGGGTATAGGAATGAGCAGTTCTTC.

In this sample, this clone turned up once. The rearrangement uses TRBV7-2 and TRBJ2-2; TRBD1 matches at 7 bases. J lost 2 bases, V lost 5 bases, and 8 bases had no gene match. Germline V gene data show CDR1 as SGHTA and CDR2 as FQGNSA. The length of the CDR3 is 16 residues. CDR3 in amino acids: CASSRVGTANTGELFF. CDR3 bases: TGTGCCAGCAGCCGCGTCGGGACAGCAAACACCGGGGAGCTGTTTTTT.